These 4 T cell receptor beta chains originate from one sample sequenced in a study of Ad26.COV2.S vaccination and SARS-CoV-2 variants. The treatment was: 15 to 20 received Ad26.COV2.S at low or high dose, single or two shots; about 5 received placebo; per-sample allocation not given. Specimen acquisition occurred on day 63 following the initial vaccine or placebo injection. Assay: immunoSEQ multiplex PCR; the TCRdb copy retains only in-frame clones and omits some. The data hold around 300,000 clones, with 75% to 90% observed a single time. Source: peripheral blood, taken in a trial of Ad26.COV2.S vaccine versus placebo. The receptor set was obtained from a person between 18 and 59 years old who received the Ad26.COV2.S COVID-19 vaccine or a placebo.

The chain employs TRBV10-3 and TRBJ2-6; TRBD1 agrees at 9 bases. This CDR3 spans 17 amino acids. Per the germline V gene, CDR1 is ENHRY and CDR2 is SYGVKD. Trimming at V came to 4 bases and at J to 4 bases, leaving 8 bases not matched to a gene. In DNA, the CDR3 is TGTGCCATCAGTGGGGCCGGGACAGGGTCCGGGGCCAACGTCCTGACTTTC. Protein sequence: CAISGAGTGSGANVLTF.

This clone was counted between two and nine times. The J gene is TRBJ1-2, the V gene TRBV4-1; weak D call: TRBD1 (5 bases). Germline V lookup: CDR1 MGHRA, CDR2 YSYEKL. The CDR3 loop spans 14 amino acids. Trimming took 6 bases from V and 1 from J, leaving 12 bases between them. In nucleotides, the CDR3 is TGCGCCAGCAGTCACACCAGGGATAACTATGGCTACACCTTC. It specifies CASSHTRDNYGYTF.

The V gene is TRBV27, the J gene TRBJ2-3; TRBD2 matches 13 bases. Germline-derived CDR1 and CDR2 are MNHEY and SMNVEV (reference sequence). V lost 5 bases, J lost 4 bases, and 6 bases stayed unmatched. This CDR3 is built from 16 residues. The DNA of the CDR3 is TGTGCCAGCAGTCGGAGACTAGCGGGAGGCTCAGATACGCAGTATTTT. Translation: CASSRRLAGGSDTQYF.

The rearrangement uses TRBV28 and TRBJ1-6; D perhaps matches TRBD1 (5 bases). V lost 6 bases and J lost 8, with 14 bases in between. The CDR3 is made up of 14 amino acids. CDR1 and CDR2 (germline): MDHEN, SYDVKM. The DNA for the CDR3 is TGTGCCAGCAGCAAATTCAGGGATCATTCACCCCTCCACTTT. It codes for CASSKFRDHSPLHF. The variable domain in full, completed from reference TRBV28 and TRBJ1-6, reads DVKVTQSSRYLVKRTGEKVFLECVQDMDHENMFWYRQDPGLGLRLIYFSYDVKMKEKGDIPEGYSVSREKKERFSLILESASTNQTSMYLCASSKFRDHSPLHFGNGTRLTVT.